A single sample is the source of the 8 T cell receptor beta chains below, sequenced in a study of blood T cell repertoires in COVID-19. TCRdb keeps only in-frame clones here, not all; method: immunoSEQ multiplex PCR. The sample contains 250,000 to 300,000 clones, about 86% of which appear only once. Sequencing was performed on peripheral blood. These receptors all come from a young woman with COVID-19, enrolled during active disease.

The chain recombines TRBV6-5 with TRBJ2-5; D may be TRBD2 (6 bases). There are 15 residues in the CDR3. V lost 0 bases, J lost 5 bases, and 13 bases lay in between. Per the germline V gene, CDR1 is MNHEY and CDR2 is SVGAGI. CDR3 sequence: CASSYSGTPTETQYF. CDR3 DNA sequence: TGTGCCAGCAGTTACTCCGGGACTCCAACGGAGACCCAGTACTTC.

V is TRBV3-1 (or the pseudogene TRBV3-2) and J is TRBJ2-7; 11 bases fit TRBD1. Trimming cost V 3 bases and J 6 bases; bases outside gene matches: 10. Germline loops: CDR1 LGHDT, CDR2 YNNKEL (reference sequence). This CDR3 region has 16 residues. The CDR3 region is CASSHHRTGGTGEQYF. CDR3 nucleotide sequence: TGTGCCAGCAGCCATCACCGGACAGGGGGCACGGGCGAGCAGTACTTC.

The V and J genes are TRBV3-1 (or the pseudogene TRBV3-2) and TRBJ2-5; a possible D gene is TRBD2 (6 bases). CDR1 is LGHDT, CDR2 YNNKEL, per germline (reference sequence). CDR3 length: 15 amino acids. Trimming took 1 base from V and 1 from J, leaving 10 bases between them. CDR3 sequence reads: CASSQAPGLQETQYF. The CDR3 nucleotides read TGTGCCAGCAGCCAAGCCCCGGGACTCCAAGAGACCCAGTACTTC.

This chain joins TRBV6-4 and TRBJ1-3; 8 positions agree with TRBD1. V was pared by 0 bases and J by 2 bases, with 12 bases of the junction left unmatched. Germline loops: CDR1 MRHNA, CDR2 SNTAGT. This CDR3 has 19 amino acids. Here the CDR3 reads CASSDSRIDRDRPGNTIYF. CDR3 coding DNA: TGTGCCAGCAGTGACTCGAGAATAGACCGGGACAGGCCTGGAAACACCATATATTTT.

The chain uses TRBV11-1 and TRBJ2-3, with unresolved D. Germline CDR1 reads SGHAT; CDR2 reads FQDESV (reference sequence). Trimming took 5 bases from V and 2 from J, leaving 2 bases between them. The CDR3 sequence is 11 residues long. The CDR3 region is CASSLTDTQYF. CDR3 DNA: TGTGCCAGCAGCCTCACAGATACGCAGTATTTT.

The CDR3 here is CASSFRLAGGTDTQYF. CDR3 DNA sequence: TGTGCCAGCAGCTTCAGACTAGCGGGGGGCACAGATACGCAGTATTTT. The chain couples TRBV13 to TRBJ2-3; 12 bases are a match to TRBD2. Germline-derived CDR1 and CDR2 are PRHDT and FYEKMQ (reference sequence). After removal of 3 bases from V and 1 base from J, the junction contained 2 bases not matched to a gene. The CDR3 has 16 amino acids.

The CDR3 here is CASRRDWERRYNEQFF. The CDR3, as DNA: TGTGCCAGCAGGCGGGACTGGGAGAGAAGATACAATGAGCAGTTCTTC. This chain uses TRBV7-9 with TRBJ2-1; maybe TRBD2 (6 bases). The CDR3 runs 16 residues. Germline CDR1 is SEHNR and CDR2 is FQNEAQ (reference sequence). The ends were cut back, 6 bases at V and 4 bases at J, with 19 bases in the middle.

V gene TRBV6-5 combines with J gene TRBJ1-2; weak D call: TRBD1 (5 bases). V shed 4 bases and J shed 3 bases, with 15 bases lying between them. Germline loops: CDR1 MNHEY, CDR2 SVGAGI. This CDR3 spans 15 amino acids. The CDR3 spells CASSSQEGRDYGYTF. The CDR3 region has the DNA TGTGCCAGCAGTTCCCAGGAGGGACGGGACTATGGCTACACCTTC.